This TCR beta chain stems from a study of blood T cell repertoires in COVID-19. For the study at large: The study drew acute and convalescent COVID-19 samples from the United States, Italy and Spain. T cells, B-cell-depleted T cells, or PBMCs supplied cDNA or gDNA.

Per the original data handling: How many nucleated cells were present was estimated from reference gene primer amplification. Data came from immunoSEQ multiplex PCR; TCRdb stores just in-frame clones and leaves some out. That table furnishes V, J and clone size, whereas the DNA furnished D and trimming. In the table there are roughly 330,000 clones, 86% of which are singletons. CDR3 length: 15 residues. With V trimmed by 5 bases and J by 1 base, 7 bases remained unmatched. Per the germline V gene, CDR1 is SEHNR and CDR2 is FQNEAQ (reference sequence). The receptor was isolated from a woman aged 45-60 years with acute or convalescent COVID-19. The chain carries TRBV7-9 and TRBJ2-5; the match to TRBD2 covers 7 bases. Input material: peripheral blood. As DNA, the CDR3 is TGTGCCAGCAGCGCGAGGCTAGCGGCCCAAGAGACCCAGTACTTC. Protein: CASSARLAAQETQYF. The full variable domain, completed using reference TRBV7-9 and TRBJ2-5, is DTGVSQNPRHKITKRGQNVTFRCDPISEHNRLYWYRQTLGQGPEFLTYFQNEAQLEKSRLLSDRFSAERPKGSFSTLEIQRTEQGDSAMYLCASSARLAAQETQYFGPGTRLLVL.